One sample yielded the 9 T cell receptor beta chains listed below, sequenced in a study of blood T cells in healthy people across ages. With a J-beta primer mix and a sample-barcoded 5' primer, a second PCR ran about 6 to 11 cycles. TCRdb ran MiXCR on the 5' RACE reads and lists one entry per CDR3 protein. The sample shows roughly 900,000 distinct CDR3 sequences, roughly 52% of them seen only once. Material: blood. All receptors come from a man in his thirties or forties in good health.

V usage is TRBV9 and J usage is TRBJ2-7, with TRBD1 matching over 8 bases. Germline lookup yields CDR1 SGDLS and CDR2 YYNGEE. Losses at the gene ends were 3 bases for V and 4 bases for J; bases not matched to a gene: 9. The CDR3 is 15 amino acids. Written as DNA, the CDR3 is TGTGCCAGCAGCGCCGGGACAGGTGCTGGGTACGAGCAGTACTTC. Its translation: CASSAGTGAGYEQYF.

The chain links TRBV15 to TRBJ2-4; maybe TRBD1 (6 bases). The length of the CDR3 is 15 residues. The germline V and J ends were trimmed by 9 bases and 0 bases, with 15 bases remaining between them. Germline-derived CDR1 and CDR2 are LNHNV and YYDKDF (reference sequence). The CDR3 DNA follows: TGTGCCACTGAACAGGGCGGAATAGCCAAAAACATTCAGTACTTC. It translates to CATEQGGIAKNIQYF.

The chain recombines TRBV6-5 with TRBJ1-1; possible D gene TRBD1, 5 bases. Trimming took off 10 bases at V and 4 bases at J, with 22 bases between the two ends. This CDR3 region has 15 residues. Germline CDR1 is MNHEY and CDR2 is SVGAGI. The CDR3 reads CATSRGPRWGTEAFF. CDR3 DNA sequence: TGTGCCACCTCTCGGGGCCCCCGATGGGGCACTGAAGCTTTCTTT.

The sample holds one count of this clonotype. This chain uses TRBV12-3 or TRBV12-4 with TRBJ2-4, with a weak D call TRBD2 (5 bases). The J call may be wrong; the DNA end is better matched by TRBJ2-7. The CDR3 has 15 amino acids. The CDR3 DNA is TGTGCCAGCAGTATTGGTGGGAGTTGGTCCTACGAGCAGTACTTC. Its protein product is CASSIGGSWSYEQYF.

V and J are TRBV20-1 and TRBJ2-3; 9 bases are shared with TRBD1. The CDR3 spans 15 residues. Unmatched junction bases numbered 7, after V lost 6 bases and J lost 0 bases. Germline V lookup: CDR1 DFQATT, CDR2 SNEGSKA (reference sequence). The CDR3 loop is CSAGQGSSSTDTQYF. CDR3 in DNA: TGCAGTGCGGGACAGGGATCCTCGAGCACAGATACGCAGTATTTT.

This sequence joins TRBV15 and TRBJ1-2, with D tentatively TRBD1 (5 bases). The CDR3 runs to 15 residues. V lost 5 bases and J 1 base, leaving 14 bases between the germline ends. CDR1 LNHNV and CDR2 YYDKDF come from the germline V gene (reference sequence). DNA for the CDR3: TGTGCCACCAGCGACGACAGTGAACTTAACTATGGCTACACCTTC. Residues: CATSDDSELNYGYTF.

This clonotype was observed a handful of times. V usage is TRBV4-1 and J usage is TRBJ2-5; 13 positions agree with TRBD2. The end of the DNA is better explained by TRBJ2-7, so the J call may be wrong. This CDR3 comprises 15 residues. Germline V gene lookup returns CDR1 MGHRA and CDR2 YSYEKL. The CDR3 nucleotides are TGCGCCAGCAGCCAAATACTAGCGGGGGGGCCCGAGCAGTACTTC. Its protein product is CASSQILAGGPEQYF.

The V call is TRBV5-6, the J call TRBJ1-2, with 8 bases that match TRBD1. Trimming took 2 bases from V and 8 from J; bases not matched to a gene: 8. Germline CDR1 and CDR2: SGHDT and YYEEEE. CDR3 length equals 14 residues. CDR3 residues: CASSFQGARRGYTF. The CDR3 bases are TGTGCCAGCAGCTTCCAGGGGGCAAGAAGGGGCTACACCTTC. The full variable domain, its missing parts supplied by reference TRBV5-6 and TRBJ1-2, is DAGVTQSPTHLIKTRGQQVTLRCSPKSGHDTVSWYQQALGQGPQFIFQYYEEEERQRGNFPDRFSGHQFPNYSSELNVNALLLGDSALYLCASSFQGARRGYTFGSGTRLTVV.

The chain carries TRBV6-4 and TRBJ2-7; no definite D call. The CDR3 length is 13 residues. The germline V gene encodes CDR1 MRHNA and CDR2 SNTAGT. V was pared by 7 bases and J by 3 bases, with 13 bases between. The CDR3 DNA follows: TGTGCCAGCACCGGACGGGCCCTCTACGAGCAGTACTTC. It yields the protein CASTGRALYEQYF.